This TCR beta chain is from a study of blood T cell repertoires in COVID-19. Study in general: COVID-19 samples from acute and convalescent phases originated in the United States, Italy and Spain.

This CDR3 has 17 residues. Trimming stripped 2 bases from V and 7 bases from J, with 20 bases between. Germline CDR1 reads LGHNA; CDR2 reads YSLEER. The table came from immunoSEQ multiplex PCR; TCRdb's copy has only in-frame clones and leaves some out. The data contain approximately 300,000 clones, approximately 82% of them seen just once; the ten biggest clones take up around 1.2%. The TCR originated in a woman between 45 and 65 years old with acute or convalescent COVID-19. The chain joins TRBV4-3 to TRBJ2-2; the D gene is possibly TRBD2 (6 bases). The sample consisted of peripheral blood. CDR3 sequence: CASSQSPIPGDNGELFF. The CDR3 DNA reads TGCGCCAGCAGCCAATCTCCTATTCCGGGGGATAACGGGGAGCTGTTTTTT.